This TCR beta chain comes out of a study of CD8+CD57+ T cells in acquired aplastic anemia. The CDR3 length is 12 residues. Germline V gene lookup returns CDR1 DFQATT and CDR2 SNEGSKA (reference sequence). Study-level points and caveats: Patients and controls had in common around 29 CD8+ CDR3 sequences.

With regard to this clonotype: Its antigen is currently unknown.

TCR beta VDJ and CDR3 profiling used genomic DNA as template. MiXCR, run by TCRdb on the reads, gives a single entry per CDR3 protein. Counted here are about 190,000 distinct CDR3 sequences, less than 70% occurring once; the ten biggest clones make up 15% to 20%. The clonotype was recovered from a human donor in good health, serving as a control. The source material was sorted CD4+, CD8+, or CD8+CD57+ T cells (not recorded which) from PBMCs. The gene calls are TRBV20-1 and TRBJ2-3; 7 bases align to TRBD2. The J call is doubtful: the DNA matches TRBJ2-1 better. The CDR3 nucleotides are TGCAGTGCTAGCGGGGGGTACAATGAGCAGTTCTTC. This gives the protein CSASGGYNEQFF.